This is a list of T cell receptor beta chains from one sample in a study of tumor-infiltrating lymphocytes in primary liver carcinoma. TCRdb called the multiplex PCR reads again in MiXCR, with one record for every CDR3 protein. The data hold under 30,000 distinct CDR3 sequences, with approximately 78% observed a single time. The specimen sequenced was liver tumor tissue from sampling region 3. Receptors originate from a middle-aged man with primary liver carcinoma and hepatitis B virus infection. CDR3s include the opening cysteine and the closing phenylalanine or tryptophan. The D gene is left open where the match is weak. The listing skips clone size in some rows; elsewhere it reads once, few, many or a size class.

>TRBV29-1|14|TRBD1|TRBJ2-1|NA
TGCAGCGGGATAGGACAGGGGAGCTACAATGAGCAGTTCTTC
CSGIGQGSYNEQFF
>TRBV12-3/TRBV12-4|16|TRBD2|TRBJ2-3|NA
TGTGCCAGCAGACTACAAGGGATTAGCGGGAGCGTCAGGCAGTATTTT
CASRLQGISGSVRQYF
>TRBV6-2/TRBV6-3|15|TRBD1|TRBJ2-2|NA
TGTACCAGCGAATCCGGGACAGGGCACACCGGGGAGCTGCTTTTT
CTSESGTGHTGELLF
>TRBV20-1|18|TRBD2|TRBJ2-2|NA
TGCAGTGCTAGATCCCTAACTAGCGGGAGGGCCGTAACCGGGGAGCTGTTTTTT
CSARSLTSGRAVTGELFF
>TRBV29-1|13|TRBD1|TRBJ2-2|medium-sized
TGCAGCGTTGAAGGACAGGGGTCCGGGGAGCTGTTTTTT
CSVEGQGSGELFF
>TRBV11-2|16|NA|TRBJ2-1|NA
TGTACAAGCAGCTTAGAGCTCCTAGCGCGAATGAATGAGCAGTTCTTC
CTSSLELLARMNEQFF
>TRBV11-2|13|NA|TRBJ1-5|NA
TGTGCCAGCAGCTTAGATAGCGTGCAGCCCCAGCATTTT
CASSLDSVQPQHF
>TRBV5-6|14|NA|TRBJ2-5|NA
TGTACCAGCAGCTGGTCGGTAGGGCAAGAGACCCAGTACTTC
CTSSWSVGQETQYF
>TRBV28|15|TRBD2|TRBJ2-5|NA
TGTGCCAGCAATGAAAGGCGGGAGATCATAGAGATCGAGTACTTC
CASNERREIIEIEYF
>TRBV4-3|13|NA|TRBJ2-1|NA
TGCGCCGGCAGCCAAGTGTCTAGCAGGAGTGTGTTCTTC
CAGSQVSSRSVFF
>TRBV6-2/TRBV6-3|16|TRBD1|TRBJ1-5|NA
TGTGCCAGCAACCAAGCCGGGACAGTTATCAGTCAGCCCCAGCATTTT
CASNQAGTVISQPQHF
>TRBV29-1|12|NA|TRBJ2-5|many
TGCAGCGTTGAATTACCCAAAGAGACCCAGTACTTC
CSVELPKETQYF
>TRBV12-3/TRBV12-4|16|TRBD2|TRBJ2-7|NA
TGTGTCAGCAGTTTATTAGCGGGAGGGCCTCCCTACGAGCAGTACTTC
CVSSLLAGGPPYEQYF
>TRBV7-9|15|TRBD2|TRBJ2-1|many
TGTGCCAGCATTCTTGGAGACGGGGACTACGGGTCGGAGTTCTTC
CASILGDGDYGSEFF
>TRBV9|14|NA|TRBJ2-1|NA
TGTGCCAGCAGCGTAGGGAACAGGGACAATGAGCAGTTCTTC
CASSVGNRDNEQFF
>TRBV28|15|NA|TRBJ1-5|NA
TGTGTCAGCGGTTTAACCGCCTCCTTGGGGCAGCCCCAGCATTTT
CVSGLTASLGQPQHF
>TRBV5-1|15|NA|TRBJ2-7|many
TGCGCCAGCAGCTTGGGCAGCGAGTGGGGCTACGAGCAGTACTTC
CASSLGSEWGYEQYF
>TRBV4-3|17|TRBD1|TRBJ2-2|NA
TGTGCCAGTAGCCAAGAGACGGGACAGGCAAACACCGGGGAGCTGTTTTTT
CASSQETGQANTGELFF
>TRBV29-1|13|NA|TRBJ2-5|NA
TGTAGCAGACTCACCCATGGGATGGAGACCCAGTACTTC
CSRLTHGMETQYF
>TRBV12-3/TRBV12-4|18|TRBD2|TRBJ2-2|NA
TGTGCCAGCAGTTTATCCGGGACTAGCGGGTTGAACACCGAGGAGCTATTTTTT
CASSLSGTSGLNTEELFF
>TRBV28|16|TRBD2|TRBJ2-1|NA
TGTGCCAGCAGTCTAGCTAGCGGGGGCTCCTATAATGAGCAGTTCTTC
CASSLASGGSYNEQFF
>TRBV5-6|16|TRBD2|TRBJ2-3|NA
TGTGCCAACCGATTTGCCTATAGCGGGAGGGCAGATACGCAGTATTTT
CANRFAYSGRADTQYF
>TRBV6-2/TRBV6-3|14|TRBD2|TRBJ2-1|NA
TGTGCCAGCAAGGGAGGGACTGTCTACAATGAGCAGTTCTTC
CASKGGTVYNEQFF
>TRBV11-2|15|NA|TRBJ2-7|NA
TGTGCCGGCAGCTTAGAGTCCGGGGTCTCTGGTGATCAGTACTTC
CAGSLESGVSGDQYF
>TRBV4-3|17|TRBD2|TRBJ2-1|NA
TGCGCCAGCAACCAGGGACCTCCGGGACTAGCGGGAGCTGAGCAGTTCTTC
CASNQGPPGLAGAEQFF
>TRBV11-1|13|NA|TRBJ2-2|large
TGTGCCAGCAGCTTAGTACGTTTCGGGGAGCTGTTTTTT
CASSLVRFGELFF
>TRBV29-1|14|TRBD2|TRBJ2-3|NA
TGCAGGGTTGTGGGACTAGCGGGAGATGCTACGCAGTATTTT
CRVVGLAGDATQYF
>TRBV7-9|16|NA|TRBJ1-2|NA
TGTGCCGGTAGCCCCGAGGGCAGGCTGTCCCAATATGGCTACACCTTC
CAGSPEGRLSQYGYTF
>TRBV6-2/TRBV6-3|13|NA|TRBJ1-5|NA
TGTGCCAACAGTTTCCCGCACGGGCGAACCCATCATTTT
CANSFPHGRTHHF
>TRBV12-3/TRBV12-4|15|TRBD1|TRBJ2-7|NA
TGTACCAGCAGTTTAGGTCAGGGGGTCAACTACGAGCAGTACTTC
CTSSLGQGVNYEQYF
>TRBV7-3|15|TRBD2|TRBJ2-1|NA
TGTGCCAGCAGTGAGGGGAGGGGAGGGTACGATGAGCAGTTCTTC
CASSEGRGGYDEQFF
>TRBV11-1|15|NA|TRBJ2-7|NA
TGTGCCGGCAGCTTAGGGGGGCTAGCGAGACTTCTTCAGTACTTC
CAGSLGGLARLLQYF
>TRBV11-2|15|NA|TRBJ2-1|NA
TGTGCCAGGAGCCCCCAGCGGAAGGGATTGGGTGAACAGTTCTTC
CARSPQRKGLGEQFF
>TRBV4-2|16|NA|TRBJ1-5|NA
TGTGTCAGCAGCCAAGAGTCCGGGATTAGCAATCAGCCCCAGCATTTT
CVSSQESGISNQPQHF
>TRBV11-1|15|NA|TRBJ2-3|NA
TGTGCTAGTAGCTTAGTAGTGGGAGCTTCAGATACGCAGTATTTT
CASSLVVGASDTQYF
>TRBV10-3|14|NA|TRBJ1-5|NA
TGTGCCATCGGTGAGTATGATGGCGATCAGCCCCAGCATTTC
CAIGEYDGDQPQHF
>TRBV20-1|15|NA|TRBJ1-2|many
TGCAGTGCTAGAGATTTTCTGACAGGCAGTTATGGCTACACCTTC
CSARDFLTGSYGYTF
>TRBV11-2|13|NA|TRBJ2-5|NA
TGTGCCGGCAGTTTAGTTCTCGAAGAGACCCAGTGCTTC
CAGSLVLEETQCF
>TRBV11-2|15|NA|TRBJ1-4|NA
TGCGCCAGCAGCATAGACGGGTCCGCTAATGAAAAACTGTTTTTT
CASSIDGSANEKLFF
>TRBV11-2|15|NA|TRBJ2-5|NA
TGCGTCAGCAGCTGCTTATCAGGAGTCCAAGAGACCCAGTACTTC
CVSSCLSGVQETQYF
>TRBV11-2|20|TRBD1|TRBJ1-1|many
TGTGCCAGCAGCGCTCGGGACAGGGGGCGCAAAAGGTGGAGTAACACTGAAGCTTTCTTT
CASSARDRGRKRWSNTEAFF